A single sample is the source of the 21 T cell receptor beta chains below, sequenced in a study of blood T cell repertoires in COVID-19. Only in-frame clones appear in the TCRdb table, and some are missing; sequencing was by immunoSEQ multiplex PCR. The sample records roughly 100,000 clones, 75% to 90% being singletons. The sample consisted of peripheral blood. The receptors shown here come from a human donor in a cohort sampled during active COVID-19.

J is TRBJ1-1 and V is TRBV5-8; the D gene is possibly TRBD1 (5 bases). CDR3 length: 16 residues. With 0 bases removed from V and 7 bases from J, the gap between germline ends came to 19 bases. Germline V lookup: CDR1 SGHTS, CDR2 YDEGEE. The CDR3, as DNA: TGTGCCAGCAGCTTGGGATTAGGAGGGGCCGGGGATGAAGCTTTCTTT. Its translation is CASSLGLGGAGDEAFF. Filled out from reference TRBV5-8 and TRBJ1-1, the complete variable domain reads EAGVTQSPTHLIKTRGQQATLRCSPISGHTSVYWYQQALGLGLQFLLWYDEGEERNRGNFPPRFSGRQFPNYSSELNVNALELEDSALYLCASSLGLGGAGDEAFFGQGTRLTVV.

The CDR3 loop reads CASSLGGQTRGTEAFF. For the CDR3, the DNA is TGTGCCAGCAGCTTAGGGGGACAGACCCGGGGCACTGAAGCTTTCTTT. The chain combines TRBV7-8 with TRBJ1-1; TRBD1 aligns across 7 bases. CDR3 length: 16 residues. Losses at the gene ends were 1 base for V and 4 bases for J; bases not matched to a gene: 9. Germline loops: CDR1 SGHVS, CDR2 FQNEAQ.

The table lists this clone with a count of one. V usage is TRBV6-5 and J usage is TRBJ2-1; the match to TRBD2 covers 8 bases. The ends lost 5 bases at V and 1 base at J; junction bases unmatched: 1. The CDR3 sequence is 14 residues long. CDR1 is MNHEY, CDR2 SVGAGI, per germline. DNA for the CDR3: TGTGCCAGCAGTCCGGGGGGGTCCTACAATGAGCAGTTCTTC. Protein product: CASSPGGSYNEQFF.

The rearrangement uses TRBV4-2 and TRBJ2-3; 8 bases are a match to TRBD2. CDR3 length: 16 amino acids. V gave up 5 bases and J gave up 8 bases; unmatched junction bases: 15. Germline V CDR1 and CDR2: LGHNA, YNFKEQ. CDR3 coding DNA: TGTGCCAGCAGCTACTCCGGGACTAGTGCCCGGGGTACGCAGTATTTT. This codes for CASSYSGTSARGTQYF.

CDR3 bases: TGTGCCAGCAGCAAATCGGAGAGCGGGGGGCCTAGCTCCTACAATGAGCAGTTCTTC. Translating gives CASSKSESGGPSSYNEQFF. This chain links TRBV21-1 with TRBJ2-1; TRBD2, as called in the table, went unchecked against the DNA. TRBV21-1 is labeled a pseudogene. This CDR3 has 19 residues.

The chain is built from TRBV5-1 and TRBJ1-5, with a weak D call TRBD1 (5 bases). Germline CDR1 reads SGHRS; CDR2 reads YFSETQ. The CDR3 length is 17 residues. Trimming cost V 0 bases and J 6 bases, with 19 bases left between them. The CDR3 sequence is CASSLGPLGQVGQPQHF. As DNA, the CDR3 is TGCGCCAGCAGCTTGGGCCCATTGGGGCAGGTGGGTCAGCCCCAGCATTTT.

This clone was recorded only once. The CDR3 bases are TGTGCCAGCAGTTCCTGGGGGGTCCACACCATATATTTT. Protein sequence: CASSSWGVHTIYF. This chain connects TRBV25-1 to TRBJ1-3, with D possibly TRBD1 on 5 matching bases. The CDR3 has 13 amino acids. Trimming pared 5 bases from V and 8 bases from J, leaving 13 bases between. Germline loops: CDR1 MGHDK, CDR2 SYGVNS.

This clone was counted between two and nine times. The chain recombines TRBV7-3 with TRBJ2-2; D is uncertain. V was clipped by 5 bases and J by 0 bases, with 13 bases between them. This CDR3 is 16 amino acids long. The germline gives CDR1 SGHTA, CDR2 FQGTGA. In nucleotides, the CDR3 is TGTGCCAGCAGCCCCATTCGAGCCGCGAACACCGGGGAGCTGTTTTTT. Protein: CASSPIRAANTGELFF.

The chain links TRBV13 to TRBJ1-2; D call uncertain. Trimming shortened V by 6 bases and J by 7 bases, and 21 bases separated the two germline ends. The CDR3 loop spans 15 amino acids. The germline V gene has CDR1 PRHDT and CDR2 FYEKMQ (reference sequence). CDR3 residues: CASRRLGSGLGGYTF. In DNA form, the CDR3 reads TGTGCCAGCAGGCGTCTTGGGTCCGGGTTAGGTGGCTACACCTTC.

This chain links TRBV5-6 with TRBJ1-1, with TRBD1 identical over 7 bases. This CDR3 comprises 14 residues. V dropped 6 bases and J dropped 4; count of bases not matched to a gene: 9. Germline V gene lookup returns CDR1 SGHDT and CDR2 YYEEEE. In DNA, the CDR3 is TGTGCCAGCACGTCCCAGGGGGAAGTCACTGAAGCTTTCTTT. It encodes CASTSQGEVTEAFF.

The chain is built from TRBV11-2 and TRBJ2-3; D might be TRBD2 (6 bases). Between the trimmed V and J ends, which lost 1 base and 3 bases, there was a span of 14 bases. Germline CDR1 reads SGHAT; CDR2 reads FQNNGV. The CDR3 is 16 amino acids. The DNA of the CDR3 is TGTGCCAGCAGCTTAGTCCCGGGACTGACAACAGATACGCAGTATTTT. Translated: CASSLVPGLTTDTQYF.

The J gene is TRBJ2-2, the V gene TRBV18; D is possibly TRBD2 (5 bases). Germline V gene sequence: CDR1 KGHSH, CDR2 LQKENI. The CDR3 runs 13 residues. Trimming cost V 3 bases and J 5 bases, with 7 bases left between them. The DNA for the CDR3 is TGTGCCAGCTCACCCCCGGGGACCGGGGAGCTGTTTTTT. This translates into CASSPPGTGELFF.

The chain has TRBV5-1 and TRBJ1-1; D perhaps matches TRBD1 (5 bases). This CDR3 comprises 14 residues. Between the trimmed V and J ends, which lost 0 bases and 5 bases, there was a span of 11 bases. Germline CDR1 reads SGHRS; CDR2 reads YFSETQ. CDR3 amino acids: CASSLEGFGTEAFF. Written as DNA, the CDR3 is TGCGCCAGCAGCTTGGAGGGGTTTGGGACTGAAGCTTTCTTT.

The V and J genes are TRBV5-1 and TRBJ1-2, with a tentative D call TRBD1 (6 bases). The CDR3 totals 14 residues. Trimming took 7 bases from V and 4 from J, leaving 17 bases between them. Germline CDR1 is SGHRS and CDR2 is YFSETQ. The CDR3 DNA reads TGCGCCAGCTCACCTGAGGGGGGGCCCTATGGCTACACCTTC. This gives the protein CASSPEGGPYGYTF.

The sample holds a few counts of this clone. The chain is built from TRBV7-3 and TRBJ2-3, with D maybe TRBD2 (5 bases). Germline lookup yields CDR1 SGHTA and CDR2 FQGTGA. There are 13 residues in the CDR3. The germline V and J ends were trimmed by 1 base and 5 bases, with 7 bases remaining between them. CDR3 amino acids: CASSLRERDTQYF. The CDR3 nucleotides are TGTGCCAGCAGCTTAAGGGAGCGAGATACGCAGTATTTT.

This clone showed up just once. The chain carries TRBV9 and TRBJ1-1; D remains unclear. V gave up 3 bases and J gave up 1 base, with 7 bases separating them. Per germline, CDR1 SGDLS and CDR2 YYNGEE. The CDR3 has 13 residues. CDR3 nucleotide sequence: TGTGCCAGCAGCGGAGCCGGGAACACTGAAGCTTTCTTT. It specifies CASSGAGNTEAFF.

The gene calls are TRBV7-2 and TRBJ1-2, with 10 bases identical to TRBD1. V lost 4 bases, J lost 8 bases, and 13 bases stayed unmatched. The CDR3 sequence is 16 residues long. Germline V CDR1 and CDR2: SGHTA, FQGNSA. The CDR3: CASSSERPGTGVGYTF. In DNA, the CDR3 is TGTGCCAGCAGCTCCGAACGCCCCGGGACAGGGGTCGGCTACACCTTC.

The chain carries TRBV4-3 and TRBJ1-5, with D perhaps matching TRBD1 (5 bases). The CDR3 is 15 amino acids. Germline CDR1 reads LGHNA; CDR2 reads YSLEER. V shed 2 bases and J shed 2 bases, with 10 bases lying between them. CDR3: CASSQFRGGNQPQHF. Written as DNA, the CDR3 is TGCGCCAGCAGCCAATTCCGGGGGGGCAATCAGCCCCAGCATTTT.

The table lists this clone with a few counts. The chain employs TRBV5-1 and TRBJ1-2, with no clear D. The germline V gene encodes CDR1 SGHRS and CDR2 YFSETQ. Trimming left V 0 bases short and J 7 bases short, with 13 bases between. This CDR3 region has 14 residues. CDR3 DNA sequence: TGCGCCAGCAGCTTGGTGATGGGAGGTGGTGGCTACACCTTC. This sequence encodes CASSLVMGGGGYTF.

The CDR3 nucleotides read TGTGCCAGCAGCCAAGACAGGGGTAACTATGGCTACACCTTC. Protein: CASSQDRGNYGYTF. This sequence joins TRBV3-1 (or the pseudogene TRBV3-2) and TRBJ1-2; TRBD1 is a possible D gene (6 bases). V lost 0 bases to trimming and J lost 1 base, with 6 bases between them. The CDR3 has 14 amino acids. Germline loops: CDR1 LGHDT, CDR2 YNNKEL (reference sequence).

The V call is TRBV5-6, the J call TRBJ2-7; 9 positions match TRBD1. From germline, CDR1 is SGHDT and CDR2 YYEEEE. CDR3 size: 16 residues. With V trimmed by 2 bases and J by 2 bases, 8 bases remained unmatched. CDR3 DNA: TGTGCCAGCAGCTTCGGGACAGGGCCCGCTACCTACGAGCAGTACTTC. It yields the protein CASSFGTGPATYEQYF.